The entry below describes one TCR beta chain. Authors' processing steps: Estimation of nucleated cell counts relied on the amplification of reference gene primers. Some clones are missing from TCRdb's copy, which holds only in-frame ones; the method was immunoSEQ multiplex PCR. V and J calls and clone size follow that table, whereas D and trimming were derived from the DNA. The table shows around 260,000 clones, with about nine tenths occurring only once. This record comes from a study of blood T cell repertoires in COVID-19. About the research overall: Acute and convalescent COVID-19 specimens originated in the United States, Italy and Spain. Sample material is recorded as cDNA or gDNA derived from T cells, B-cell-depleted T cells, or PBMCs.

The length of the CDR3 is 16 residues. Germline V gene data show CDR1 as SGHRS and CDR2 as YFSETQ. The junction had 4 bases not matched to a gene; V was cut back by 0 bases and J by 6 bases. V usage is TRBV5-1 and J usage is TRBJ2-3; 13 bases fit TRBD2. The specimen sequenced was peripheral blood. This clonotype was obtained from a man between 35 and 55 years old who had recovered from COVID-19. The CDR3 region is CASSLGGLAGADTQYF. The CDR3 region has the DNA TGCGCCAGCAGCTTGGGTGGACTAGCGGGAGCGGATACGCAGTATTTT.